Listed below are T cell receptor beta chains from one sample, sequenced in a study of CXCR3-negative and CXCR3-positive naive CD8 T cells. No DNA is given; TCRdb re-called the 5' RACE reads and lists each CDR3 protein once. The sample is made up of roughly 120,000 distinct CDR3 sequences, and the top ten hold 0.5% to 0.75% of it. Specimen: naive CXCR3+ CD8+ T cells from blood. Every receptor here comes from a human donor in good health. Some clones in this sample may be carry-over from other donors' samples. Each CDR3 is given with its conserved first and last residue. The order of the fields is J gene, CDR3 length, V gene, CDR3 protein.

J gene: TRBJ2-7
CDR3 length: 14
V gene: TRBV20-1
CDR3 protein: CSARQGEGIYEQYF

J gene: TRBJ2-1
CDR3 length: 14
V gene: TRBV27
CDR3 protein: CASSLRPIPLGEFF

J gene: TRBJ1-1
CDR3 length: 15
V gene: TRBV29-1
CDR3 protein: CSVEGRTGLNTEAFF

J gene: TRBJ1-1
CDR3 length: 11
V gene: TRBV6-5
CDR3 protein: CASSYGAEAFF

J gene: TRBJ2-7
CDR3 length: 15
V gene: TRBV20-1
CDR3 protein: CSARDLWTGAYEQYF

J gene: TRBJ2-7
CDR3 length: 13
V gene: TRBV5-6
CDR3 protein: CASNLDGSYEQYF

J gene: TRBJ2-7
CDR3 length: 13
V gene: TRBV28
CDR3 protein: CASSAGTVYEQYF

J gene: TRBJ1-1
CDR3 length: 14
V gene: TRBV12-3/TRBV12-4
CDR3 protein: CASTPRGGDTEAFF

J gene: TRBJ1-1
CDR3 length: 16
V gene: TRBV7-2
CDR3 protein: CASSLYSSLGNTEAFF

J gene: TRBJ2-7
CDR3 length: 12
V gene: TRBV6-6
CDR3 protein: CASRSGWYEQYF

J gene: TRBJ2-1
CDR3 length: 12
V gene: TRBV6-5
CDR3 protein: CASTSTGGTQFF

J gene: TRBJ2-7
CDR3 length: 15
V gene: TRBV12-3/TRBV12-4
CDR3 protein: CASSPGSGGFYEQYF

J gene: TRBJ1-1
CDR3 length: 15
V gene: TRBV12-3/TRBV12-4
CDR3 protein: CASSGRRAMNTEAFF

J gene: TRBJ2-1
CDR3 length: 16
V gene: TRBV28
CDR3 protein: CASSFPSAGGPYEQFF

J gene: TRBJ1-1
CDR3 length: 16
V gene: TRBV7-3
CDR3 protein: CASSSRDNLMNTEAFF

J gene: TRBJ2-7
CDR3 length: 12
V gene: TRBV12-3/TRBV12-4
CDR3 protein: CASSYVANEQYF

J gene: TRBJ2-7
CDR3 length: 14
V gene: TRBV7-8
CDR3 protein: CASSPLYMAYEQYF

J gene: TRBJ2-1
CDR3 length: 14
V gene: TRBV11-3
CDR3 protein: CASSRHEDSIEQFF

J gene: TRBJ2-3
CDR3 length: 13
V gene: TRBV29-1
CDR3 protein: CSVEDPLAGVEIF

J gene: TRBJ1-2
CDR3 length: 15
V gene: TRBV7-9
CDR3 protein: CASSHETGFNYGYTF

J gene: TRBJ2-5
CDR3 length: 16
V gene: TRBV7-2
CDR3 protein: CASSRSSGGADETQYF

J gene: TRBJ1-1
CDR3 length: 12
V gene: TRBV29-1
CDR3 protein: CSVEEWDTGAFF

J gene: TRBJ2-1
CDR3 length: 13
V gene: TRBV27
CDR3 protein: CASSSLSYNEQFF

J gene: TRBJ2-2
CDR3 length: 14
V gene: TRBV5-6
CDR3 protein: CASMVGGDTGELFF

J gene: TRBJ2-1
CDR3 length: 18
V gene: TRBV12-3/TRBV12-4
CDR3 protein: CASSFRGGKRDSYNEQFF

J gene: TRBJ2-3
CDR3 length: 14
V gene: TRBV7-6
CDR3 protein: CASSRTSIGDTQYF

J gene: TRBJ2-7
CDR3 length: 13
V gene: TRBV7-9
CDR3 protein: CASSHGRTNEQYF

J gene: TRBJ2-1
CDR3 length: 15
V gene: TRBV12-3/TRBV12-4
CDR3 protein: CASSFFREMEDEQFF

J gene: TRBJ2-3
CDR3 length: 19
V gene: TRBV13
CDR3 protein: CASSLGLGVYSGSTDTQYF

J gene: TRBJ2-7
CDR3 length: 14
V gene: TRBV7-9
CDR3 protein: CASSLAGGGDEQYF

J gene: TRBJ2-1
CDR3 length: 12
V gene: TRBV5-4
CDR3 protein: CASSARGNEQFF

J gene: TRBJ1-2
CDR3 length: 12
V gene: TRBV29-1
CDR3 protein: CSVVGNTYGYTF

J gene: TRBJ2-7
CDR3 length: 15
V gene: TRBV27
CDR3 protein: CASSWRGAMSYEQYF

J gene: TRBJ2-3
CDR3 length: 14
V gene: TRBV5-4
CDR3 protein: CASSLVLAPDTQYF

J gene: TRBJ2-7
CDR3 length: 12
V gene: TRBV12-3/TRBV12-4
CDR3 protein: CASSPRPYEQYF

J gene: TRBJ2-1
CDR3 length: 20
V gene: TRBV7-2
CDR3 protein: CASSTPQDRPLAPRNNEQFF

J gene: TRBJ2-1
CDR3 length: 12
V gene: TRBV13
CDR3 protein: CASSLVGNEQFF

J gene: TRBJ2-7
CDR3 length: 12
V gene: TRBV14
CDR3 protein: CASSQSMDEQYF

J gene: TRBJ2-1
CDR3 length: 14
V gene: TRBV12-3/TRBV12-4
CDR3 protein: CASRPGTSGVEQFF

J gene: TRBJ2-3
CDR3 length: 14
V gene: TRBV10-3
CDR3 protein: CAISDGSSTDTQYF

J gene: TRBJ2-7
CDR3 length: 15
V gene: TRBV24-1
CDR3 protein: CATSDTGTSKYEQYF

J gene: TRBJ2-7
CDR3 length: 13
V gene: TRBV27
CDR3 protein: CASSLGQDYEQYF

J gene: TRBJ1-1
CDR3 length: 14
V gene: TRBV20-1
CDR3 protein: CSARGLTENTEAFF

J gene: TRBJ1-6
CDR3 length: 15
V gene: TRBV27
CDR3 protein: CASSPQTGNNSPLHF

J gene: TRBJ2-7
CDR3 length: 15
V gene: TRBV20-1
CDR3 protein: CSARVERESSYEQYF

J gene: TRBJ2-7
CDR3 length: 13
V gene: TRBV6-6
CDR3 protein: CASSYSTAYEQYF

J gene: TRBJ1-1
CDR3 length: 12
V gene: TRBV12-3/TRBV12-4
CDR3 protein: CASTAGMTEAFF

J gene: TRBJ2-7
CDR3 length: 13
V gene: TRBV25-1
CDR3 protein: CASSESVTYEQYF

J gene: TRBJ1-1
CDR3 length: 12
V gene: TRBV18
CDR3 protein: CASTNPGTEAFF

J gene: TRBJ2-7
CDR3 length: 15
V gene: TRBV5-1
CDR3 protein: CASSLAMGRAYEQYF

J gene: TRBJ2-3
CDR3 length: 14
V gene: TRBV13
CDR3 protein: CASSLGQDTDTQYF

J gene: TRBJ2-3
CDR3 length: 16
V gene: TRBV7-9
CDR3 protein: CASSSPLAGKRDTQYF

J gene: TRBJ2-2
CDR3 length: 14
V gene: TRBV7-3
CDR3 protein: CASSSQGYTGELFF

J gene: TRBJ2-3
CDR3 length: 15
V gene: TRBV20-1
CDR3 protein: CSAREVGGAPDTQYF

J gene: TRBJ1-1
CDR3 length: 14
V gene: TRBV30
CDR3 protein: CAWSVGTLLTEAFF

J gene: TRBJ2-3
CDR3 length: 15
V gene: TRBV2
CDR3 protein: CASSDPGLDTDTQYF

J gene: TRBJ1-3
CDR3 length: 15
V gene: TRBV20-1
CDR3 protein: CSARDREDSGNTIYF

J gene: TRBJ1-5
CDR3 length: 12
V gene: TRBV27
CDR3 protein: CASSPRGQPQHF